Listed here are 28 T cell receptor beta chains from one sample, sequenced in a study of blood T cell repertoires in COVID-19. Generated by immunoSEQ multiplex PCR, the TCRdb table keeps only in-frame clones and is missing some. The data contain about 71,000 clones, roughly 89% of them singletons. Material for sequencing was peripheral blood. All receptors come from a man aged 50 to 60 with active COVID-19.

This clone was picked up one time. The genes are TRBV19 and TRBJ1-5; D possibly corresponds to TRBD1 (6 bases). Trimming shortened V by 0 bases and J by 1 base, and 10 bases separated the two germline ends. The CDR3 consists of 16 residues. CDR1 and CDR2 from the germline V gene are LNHDA and SQIVND (reference sequence). The CDR3 region is CASSIDHDRSNQPQHF. The CDR3, as DNA: TGTGCCAGTAGTATAGATCACGACAGGAGCAATCAGCCCCAGCATTTT.

The rearrangement uses TRBV28 and TRBJ2-7; 9 nucleotides agree with TRBD2. Germline lookup yields CDR1 MDHEN and CDR2 SYDVKM. This CDR3 comprises 15 residues. Trimming removed 6 bases from V and 4 bases from J; junction bases left unmatched: 10. The CDR3 sequence: CASSRASGGLYEQYF. Written as DNA, the CDR3 is TGTGCCAGCAGCCGTGCGAGCGGGGGGCTTTACGAGCAGTACTTC. Looking up the rest from reference TRBV28 and TRBJ2-7 gives the full variable domain: DVKVTQSSRYLVKRTGEKVFLECVQDMDHENMFWYRQDPGLGLRLIYFSYDVKMKEKGDIPEGYSVSREKKERFSLILESASTNQTSMYLCASSRASGGLYEQYFGPGTRLTVT.

This chain joins TRBV4-3 and TRBJ1-6, with D hard to call. Germline V lookup: CDR1 LGHNA, CDR2 YSLEER. The CDR3 covers 14 residues. The V and J ends lost 1 base and 5 bases respectively, with 6 bases between them. CDR3 sequence reads: CASSQVPDNSPLHF. The CDR3 nucleotides read TGCGCCAGCAGCCAAGTACCAGATAATTCACCCCTCCACTTT.

V and J are TRBV9 and TRBJ1-2; 10 positions match TRBD1. This CDR3 is built from 15 residues. V shed 0 bases, J shed 3 bases, and the junction held 2 bases outside the gene matches. Germline-derived CDR1 and CDR2 are SGDLS and YYNGEE. CDR3 sequence: CASSVAGTGDYGYTF. CDR3 in DNA: TGTGCCAGCAGCGTAGCTGGGACAGGGGACTATGGCTACACCTTC.

This sequence joins TRBV15 and TRBJ1-1; weak D call: TRBD1 (5 bases). CDR1 LNHNV and CDR2 YYDKDF come from the germline V gene (reference sequence). V lost 0 bases to trimming and J lost 7 bases, with 15 bases between them. This CDR3 contains 15 residues. In DNA, the CDR3 is TGTGCCACCAGCAGAGATTTAGCGCCCGGGGGTGAAGCTTTCTTT. It encodes CATSRDLAPGGEAFF.

This sequence joins TRBV5-1 and TRBJ1-1, with a weak D call TRBD1 (6 bases). The CDR3 consists of 13 residues. Germline values: CDR1 SGHRS, CDR2 YFSETQ. V lost 5 bases and J lost 3, with 11 bases in between. CDR3 coding DNA: TGCGCCAGCAGGCCGGACAGTTACACTGAAGCTTTCTTT. Its translation is CASRPDSYTEAFF.

This chain links TRBV4-3 with TRBJ1-1, with TRBD1 as a possible D gene (5 bases). Germline values: CDR1 LGHNA, CDR2 YSLEER. The CDR3 length is 13 residues. The germline V and J ends were trimmed by 5 bases and 3 bases, with 10 bases remaining between them. The CDR3 coding sequence is TGCGCCAGCAGCTATACAGGTGACACTGAAGCTTTCTTT. It translates to CASSYTGDTEAFF.

The chain is built from TRBV9 and TRBJ2-1, with 11 bases fitting TRBD2. This CDR3 contains 16 residues. Trimming removed 2 bases from V and 6 bases from J; junction bases left unmatched: 7. Germline-derived CDR1 and CDR2 are SGDLS and YYNGEE. The CDR3 sequence is CASSVGGLAGLNEQFF. The CDR3 nucleotides are TGTGCCAGCAGCGTCGGCGGACTAGCGGGCCTCAATGAGCAGTTCTTC.

The chain carries TRBV7-9 and TRBJ2-5, with D tentatively TRBD1 (6 bases). CDR1 SEHNR and CDR2 FQNEAQ come from the germline V gene (reference sequence). The CDR3 is made up of 13 amino acids. Trimming took off 11 bases at V and 1 base at J, with 14 bases between the two ends. CDR3 region: CALQGESQETQYF. As DNA, the CDR3 is TGTGCCCTACAGGGAGAGTCCCAAGAGACCCAGTACTTC.

The chain carries TRBV10-3 and TRBJ1-4; TRBD1 matches 10 bases. Germline V gene sequence: CDR1 ENHRY, CDR2 SYGVKD. The CDR3 has 16 amino acids. The junction had 12 bases not matched to a gene; V was cut back by 6 bases and J by 8 bases. CDR3 DNA sequence: TGTGCCATCAGAGAGACAGGGGGCGCTCTTGAGGAAAAACTGTTTTTT. The encoded protein is CAIRETGGALEEKLFF.

The rearrangement joins TRBV18 to TRBJ2-3, with 8 bases matching TRBD1. J gave up 4 bases and V 3 bases, and 6 bases lay outside the gene matches. Germline V gene lookup returns CDR1 KGHSH and CDR2 LQKENI. This CDR3 has 15 amino acids. Written as DNA, the CDR3 is TGTGCCAGCTCACCCGGGACAGGTGGTGCAGATACGCAGTATTTT. The encoded protein is CASSPGTGGADTQYF.

This clone came up once. V is TRBV10-2 and J is TRBJ1-1, with unresolved D. Germline lookup yields CDR1 WSHSY and CDR2 SAAADI. CDR3 length: 9 amino acids. V was pared by 11 bases and J by 2 bases, with 3 bases between. The CDR3 nucleotides are TGCGCCTTAAACACTGAAGCTTTCTTT. Amino acids: CALNTEAFF.

The chain combines TRBV28 with TRBJ1-1; D might be TRBD1 (6 bases). The CDR3 totals 14 residues. V lost 2 bases and J 8 bases, leaving 15 bases between the germline ends. The germline V gene has CDR1 MDHEN and CDR2 SYDVKM. The CDR3 nucleotides are TGTGCCAGCAGTTTAGTTACAGGGCGAATGGAAGCTTTCTTT. As protein: CASSLVTGRMEAFF.

This rearrangement joins TRBV4-1 to TRBJ2-7, with D possibly matching TRBD2 (6 bases). The CDR3 spans 14 residues. Germline assignment: CDR1 MGHRA and CDR2 YSYEKL. V was cut by 2 bases and J by 2 bases, with 10 bases left in between. The CDR3 region has the DNA TGCGCCAGCAGCCAATTAGGGGAGGCCTACGAGCAGTACTTC. Translating gives CASSQLGEAYEQYF.

V is TRBV12-3 or TRBV12-4 and J is TRBJ1-2; a possible D gene is TRBD1 (5 bases). Trimming removed 5 bases at V and 8 bases at J, with 12 bases between. The CDR3 loop spans 12 amino acids. The CDR3 here is CASSETGVGYTF. DNA for the CDR3: TGTGCCAGCAGTGAGACGGGGGTAGGCTACACCTTC.

A few counts support this clone. V usage is TRBV5-1 and J usage is TRBJ2-1, with 8 positions matching TRBD2. V was pared by 2 bases and J by 0 bases, with 4 bases of the junction left unmatched. This CDR3 spans 16 amino acids. Germline V lookup: CDR1 SGHRS, CDR2 YFSETQ. CDR3 protein: CASSLLAANSYNEQFF. CDR3 bases: TGCGCCAGCAGCTTACTAGCGGCTAACTCCTACAATGAGCAGTTCTTC.

The chain couples TRBV7-2 to TRBJ2-1, with TRBD2 identical over 16 bases. CDR1 is SGHTA and CDR2 is FQGNSA in the germline V gene. The CDR3 loop spans 14 amino acids. Losses at the gene ends were 5 bases for V and 13 bases for J; bases not matched to a gene: 5. The chain's CDR3 is CASSPGTSGGAQFF. In nucleotides, the CDR3 is TGTGCCAGCAGCCCCGGGACTAGCGGGGGGGCCCAGTTCTTC.

This clone has a handful of counts. This chain uses TRBV2 with TRBJ2-7; TRBD2 matches at 12 bases. J lost 4 bases, V lost 5 bases, and 3 bases had no gene match. CDR1 is SNHLY and CDR2 is FYNNEI in the germline V gene. CDR3 length equals 14 residues. The CDR3: CASSLAGGWYEQYF. Here the CDR3 DNA reads TGTGCCAGCAGTCTAGCGGGGGGGTGGTACGAGCAGTACTTC.

This sequence joins TRBV9 and TRBJ2-7; D may be TRBD2 (5 bases). The germline V and J ends were trimmed by 0 bases and 1 base, with 11 bases remaining between them. Germline values: CDR1 SGDLS, CDR2 YYNGEE. The CDR3 consists of 15 residues. As DNA, the CDR3 is TGTGCCAGCAGCGTAGGGGCTTCGGGATCCTACGAGCAGTACTTC. This encodes CASSVGASGSYEQYF.

This clone appeared a few times. V and J are TRBV2 and TRBJ1-2; TRBD1 matches 7 bases. There are 15 residues in the CDR3. Germline V gives CDR1 SNHLY, CDR2 FYNNEI. V lost 2 bases and J lost 2; bases outside the gene matches: 5. The CDR3 here is CASSEYDRVNYGYTF. The CDR3 DNA reads TGTGCCAGCAGTGAATATGACAGGGTGAACTATGGCTACACCTTC.

The chain joins TRBV7-6 to TRBJ2-1; 7 bases line up with TRBD1. CDR1 is SGHVS and CDR2 is FNYEAQ in the germline V gene. This CDR3 region has 14 residues. V shed 3 bases and J 13 bases; nucleotides not matched to a gene: 12. This chain's CDR3 is CASSLWTGALEQFF. The CDR3 DNA reads TGTGCCAGCAGCTTGTGGACAGGAGCTTTGGAACAGTTCTTC.

This clone was picked up a small number of times. This sequence joins TRBV2 and TRBJ1-5; the match to TRBD1 covers 8 bases. Germline values: CDR1 SNHLY, CDR2 FYNNEI. J was trimmed by 5 bases and V by 3 bases; bases with no gene match: 9. This CDR3 region has 16 residues. Written as DNA, the CDR3 is TGTGCCAGCAGTGACCCAGGGGGCTTGAGCGATCAGCCCCAGCATTTT. This encodes CASSDPGGLSDQPQHF.

The gene calls are TRBV11-3 and TRBJ2-5, with 10 bases lining up with TRBD2. CDR1 SGHNT and CDR2 YENEEA come from the germline V gene. CDR3 length: 16 residues. Trimming removed 1 base from V and 1 base from J; junction bases left unmatched: 3. The chain's CDR3 is CASSLGSSGGQETQYF. The CDR3, as DNA: TGTGCCAGCAGCTTAGGGTCTAGCGGGGGCCAAGAGACCCAGTACTTC.

V is TRBV6-1 and J is TRBJ1-5, with D uncertain. Per germline, CDR1 MNHNS and CDR2 SASEGT. This CDR3 is built from 15 residues. V shed 3 bases and J shed 3 bases, with 12 bases lying between them. The CDR3 DNA is TGTGCCAGCAGTGATAGGAGGAGTCTCAATCAGCCCCAGCATTTT. Its translation is CASSDRRSLNQPQHF.

This clone has just one count. This rearrangement joins TRBV3-1 (or the pseudogene TRBV3-2) to TRBJ1-4, with TRBD1 matching 9 bases. Germline CDR1 is LGHDT and CDR2 is YNNKEL (reference sequence). The CDR3 length is 16 residues. With V trimmed by 4 bases and J by 0 bases, 3 bases remained unmatched. The CDR3 coding sequence is TGTGCCAGCAGCCTAAGGACAGGGGCAACTAATGAAAAACTGTTTTTT. Its translation is CASSLRTGATNEKLFF.

The V and J genes are TRBV5-1 and TRBJ2-3; D ambiguous. The V gene lost 4 bases and the J gene lost 1 base, with 16 bases spanning the gap. The CDR3 spans 16 residues. From germline, CDR1 is SGHRS and CDR2 YFSETQ. For the CDR3, the DNA is TGCGCCAGCAGCCCCACCTATACTTTTGGCACAGATACGCAGTATTTT. Its protein product is CASSPTYTFGTDTQYF.

In DNA form, the CDR3 reads TGCGCCAGCAGCCAAGACCCGAGGGCAAGCGGGGGGGCGGTCAGGAATGAGCAGTTCTTC. Translated: CASSQDPRASGGAVRNEQFF. The rearrangement links TRBV4-1 to TRBJ2-1; 10 nucleotides match TRBD2. There are 20 residues in the CDR3. Looked up from germline, CDR1 is MGHRA and CDR2 is YSYEKL. With 0 bases clipped from V and 7 bases from J, the junction kept 18 bases outside the gene matches.

This chain links TRBV5-1 with TRBJ2-6; the D is unclear. V was cut by 4 bases and J by 0 bases, with 5 bases left in between. CDR3 length equals 14 residues. In germline, CDR1 is SGHRS, CDR2 YFSETQ. The CDR3 is CASSPGSGANVLTF. CDR3 sequence (DNA): TGCGCCAGCAGCCCAGGCTCTGGGGCCAACGTCCTGACTTTC.